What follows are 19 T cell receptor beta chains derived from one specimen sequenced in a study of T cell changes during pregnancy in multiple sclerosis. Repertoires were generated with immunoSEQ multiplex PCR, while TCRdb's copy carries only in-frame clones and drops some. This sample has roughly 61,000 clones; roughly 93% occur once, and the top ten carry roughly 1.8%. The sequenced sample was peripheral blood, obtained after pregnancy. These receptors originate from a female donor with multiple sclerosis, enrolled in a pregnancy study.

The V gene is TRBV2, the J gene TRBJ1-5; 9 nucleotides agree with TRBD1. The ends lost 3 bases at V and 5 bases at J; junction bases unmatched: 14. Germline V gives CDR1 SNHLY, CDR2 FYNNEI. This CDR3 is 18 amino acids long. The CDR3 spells CASSDNRGDRAGYQPQHF. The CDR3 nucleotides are TGTGCCAGCAGTGACAACCGAGGGGACAGGGCCGGGTATCAGCCCCAGCATTTT.

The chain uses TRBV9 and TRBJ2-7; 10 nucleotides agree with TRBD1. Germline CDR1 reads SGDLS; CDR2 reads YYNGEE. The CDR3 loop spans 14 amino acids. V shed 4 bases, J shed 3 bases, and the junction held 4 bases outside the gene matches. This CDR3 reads CASSRTGGDYEQYF. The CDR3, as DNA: TGTGCCAGCAGCCGGACAGGGGGAGACTACGAGCAGTACTTC.

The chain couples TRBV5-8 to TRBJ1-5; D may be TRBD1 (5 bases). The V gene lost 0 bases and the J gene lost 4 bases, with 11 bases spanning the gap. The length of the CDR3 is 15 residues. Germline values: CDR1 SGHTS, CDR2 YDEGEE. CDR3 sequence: CASSLVIRGNQPQHF. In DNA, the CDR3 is TGTGCCAGCAGCTTGGTTATTAGGGGTAATCAGCCCCAGCATTTT.

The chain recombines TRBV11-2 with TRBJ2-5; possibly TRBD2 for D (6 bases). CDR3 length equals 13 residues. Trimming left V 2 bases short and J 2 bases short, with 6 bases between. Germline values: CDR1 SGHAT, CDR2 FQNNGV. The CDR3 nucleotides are TGTGCCAGCAGCTTAAGCGGGCAAGAGACCCAGTACTTC. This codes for CASSLSGQETQYF. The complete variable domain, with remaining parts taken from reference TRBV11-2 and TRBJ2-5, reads EAGVAQSPRYKIIEKRQSVAFWCNPISGHATLYWYQQILGQGPKLLIQFQNNGVVDDSQLPKDRFSAERLKGVDSTLKIQPAKLEDSAVYLCASSLSGQETQYFGPGTRLLVL.

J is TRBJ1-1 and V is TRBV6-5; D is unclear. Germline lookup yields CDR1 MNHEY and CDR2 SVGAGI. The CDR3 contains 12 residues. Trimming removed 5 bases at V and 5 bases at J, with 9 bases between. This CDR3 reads CASSQPGTEAFF. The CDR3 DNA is TGTGCCAGCAGTCAGCCAGGTACTGAAGCTTTCTTT.

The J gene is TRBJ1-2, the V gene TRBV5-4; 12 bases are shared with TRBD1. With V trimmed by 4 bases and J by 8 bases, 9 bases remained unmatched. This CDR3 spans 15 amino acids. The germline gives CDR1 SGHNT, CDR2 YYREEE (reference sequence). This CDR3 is CASSPGTGGLEGYTF. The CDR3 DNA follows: TGTGCCAGCAGCCCGGGGACAGGGGGCCTAGAGGGCTACACCTTC.

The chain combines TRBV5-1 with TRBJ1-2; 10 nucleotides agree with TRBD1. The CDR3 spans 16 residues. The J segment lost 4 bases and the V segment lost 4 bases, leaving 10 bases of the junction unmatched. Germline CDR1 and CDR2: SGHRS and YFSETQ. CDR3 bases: TGCGCCAGCAGCCGAATTGGGACAGGGGTCAGCTATGGCTACACCTTC. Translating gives CASSRIGTGVSYGYTF. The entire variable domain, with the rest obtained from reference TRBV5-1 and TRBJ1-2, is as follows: KAGVTQTPRYLIKTRGQQVTLSCSPISGHRSVSWYQQTPGQGLQFLFEYFSETQRNKGNFPGRFSGRQFSNSRSEMNVSTLELGDSALYLCASSRIGTGVSYGYTFGSGTRLTVV.

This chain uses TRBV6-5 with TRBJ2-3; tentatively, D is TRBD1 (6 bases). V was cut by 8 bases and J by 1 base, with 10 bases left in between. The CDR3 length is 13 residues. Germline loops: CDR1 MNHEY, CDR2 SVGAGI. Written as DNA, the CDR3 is TGTGCCAGCCGTCGACAGGGCACAGATACGCAGTATTTT. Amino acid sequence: CASRRQGTDTQYF.

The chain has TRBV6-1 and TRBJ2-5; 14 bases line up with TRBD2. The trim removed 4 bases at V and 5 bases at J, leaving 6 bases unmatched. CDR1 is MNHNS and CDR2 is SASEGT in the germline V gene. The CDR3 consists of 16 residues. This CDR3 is CASSAAGTSGSETQYF. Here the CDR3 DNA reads TGTGCCAGCAGTGCGGCCGGGACTAGCGGGAGCGAGACCCAGTACTTC.

The CDR3 region has the DNA TGTGCCAGCAGCCCCCCAGGACAGGGTTCCGAGCAGTACTTC. Amino acid sequence: CASSPPGQGSEQYF. The chain couples TRBV7-9 to TRBJ2-7; 8 bases are shared with TRBD1. The CDR3 is 14 amino acids. Germline assignment: CDR1 SEHNR and CDR2 FQNEAQ (reference sequence). After removal of 5 bases from V and 6 bases from J, the junction contained 9 bases not matched to a gene.

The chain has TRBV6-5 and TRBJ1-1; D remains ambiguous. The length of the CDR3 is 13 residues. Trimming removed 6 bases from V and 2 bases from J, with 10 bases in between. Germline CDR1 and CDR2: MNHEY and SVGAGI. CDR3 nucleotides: TGTGCCAGCAGCCGGCCGGGAAACACTGAAGCTTTCTTT. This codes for CASSRPGNTEAFF.

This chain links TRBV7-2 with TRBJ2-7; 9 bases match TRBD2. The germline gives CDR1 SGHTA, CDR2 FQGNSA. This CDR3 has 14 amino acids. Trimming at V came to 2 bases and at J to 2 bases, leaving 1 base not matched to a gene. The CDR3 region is CASSLSSGAYEQYF. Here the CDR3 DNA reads TGTGCCAGCAGCTTATCTAGCGGGGCCTACGAGCAGTACTTC.

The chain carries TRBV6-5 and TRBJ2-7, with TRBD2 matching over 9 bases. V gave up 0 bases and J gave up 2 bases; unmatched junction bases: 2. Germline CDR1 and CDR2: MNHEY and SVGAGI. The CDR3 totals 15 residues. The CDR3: CASSYSASGAYEQYF. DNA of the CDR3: TGTGCCAGCAGTTACTCGGCTAGCGGGGCCTACGAGCAGTACTTC.

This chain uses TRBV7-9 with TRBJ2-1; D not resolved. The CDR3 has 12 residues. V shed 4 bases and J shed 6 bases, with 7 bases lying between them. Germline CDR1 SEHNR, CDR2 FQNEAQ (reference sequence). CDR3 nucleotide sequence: TGTGCCAGCAGCTCCCTTTCCAATGAGCAGTTCTTC. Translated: CASSSLSNEQFF.

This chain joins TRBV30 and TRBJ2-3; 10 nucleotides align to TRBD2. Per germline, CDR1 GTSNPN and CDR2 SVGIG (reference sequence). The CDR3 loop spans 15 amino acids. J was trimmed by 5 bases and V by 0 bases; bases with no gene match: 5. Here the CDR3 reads CAWSVAGGGKDTQYF. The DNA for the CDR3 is TGTGCCTGGAGTGTAGCGGGAGGGGGGAAAGATACGCAGTATTTT.

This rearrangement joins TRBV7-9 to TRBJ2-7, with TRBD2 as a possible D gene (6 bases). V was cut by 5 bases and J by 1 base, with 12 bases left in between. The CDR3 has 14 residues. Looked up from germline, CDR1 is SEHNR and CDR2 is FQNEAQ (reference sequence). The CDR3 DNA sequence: TGTGCCAGCAGCGTGGTAGCGGATTCCTACGAGCAGTACTTC. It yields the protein CASSVVADSYEQYF.

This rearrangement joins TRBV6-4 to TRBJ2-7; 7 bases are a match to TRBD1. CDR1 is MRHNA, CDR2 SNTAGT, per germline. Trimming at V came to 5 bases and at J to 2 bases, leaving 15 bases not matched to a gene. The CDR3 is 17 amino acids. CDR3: CASSKYQGQPRPYEQYF. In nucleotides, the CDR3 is TGTGCCAGCAGTAAATATCAGGGACAGCCCAGACCCTACGAGCAGTACTTC.

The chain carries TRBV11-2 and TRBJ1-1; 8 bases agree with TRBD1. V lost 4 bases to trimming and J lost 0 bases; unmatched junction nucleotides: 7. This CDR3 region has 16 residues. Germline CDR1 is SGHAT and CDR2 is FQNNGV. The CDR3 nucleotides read TGTGCCAGCAGCTCATGGACAGGGATCATGAACACTGAAGCTTTCTTT. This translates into CASSSWTGIMNTEAFF.

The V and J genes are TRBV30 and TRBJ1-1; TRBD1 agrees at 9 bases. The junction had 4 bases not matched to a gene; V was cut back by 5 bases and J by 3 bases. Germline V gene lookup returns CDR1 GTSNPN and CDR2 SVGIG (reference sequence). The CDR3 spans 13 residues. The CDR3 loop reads CAWAGQGYTEAFF. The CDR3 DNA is TGTGCCTGGGCTGGACAGGGGTACACTGAAGCTTTCTTT. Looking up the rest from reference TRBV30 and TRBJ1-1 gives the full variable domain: SQTIHQWPATLVQPVGSPLSLECTVEGTSNPNLYWYRQAAGRGLQLLFYSVGIGQISSEVPQNLSASRPQDRQFILSSKKLLLSDSGFYLCAWAGQGYTEAFFGQGTRLTVV.